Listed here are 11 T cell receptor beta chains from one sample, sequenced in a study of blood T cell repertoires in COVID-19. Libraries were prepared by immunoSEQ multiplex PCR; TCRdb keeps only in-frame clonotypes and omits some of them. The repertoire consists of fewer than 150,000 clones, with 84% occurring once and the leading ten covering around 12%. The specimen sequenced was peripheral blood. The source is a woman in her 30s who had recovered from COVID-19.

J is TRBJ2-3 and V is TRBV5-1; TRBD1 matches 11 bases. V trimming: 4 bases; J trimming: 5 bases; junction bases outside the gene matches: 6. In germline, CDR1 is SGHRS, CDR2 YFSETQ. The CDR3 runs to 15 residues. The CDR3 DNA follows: TGCGCCAGCAGCCTAGGACAGGGGGCAATAGATACGCAGTATTTT. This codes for CASSLGQGAIDTQYF.

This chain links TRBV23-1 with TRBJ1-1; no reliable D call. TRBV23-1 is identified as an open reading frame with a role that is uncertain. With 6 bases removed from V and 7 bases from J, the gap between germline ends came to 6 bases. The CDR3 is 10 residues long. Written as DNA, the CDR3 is TGCGCCAGCAGGCGGAATGAAGCTTTCTTT. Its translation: CASRRNEAFF.

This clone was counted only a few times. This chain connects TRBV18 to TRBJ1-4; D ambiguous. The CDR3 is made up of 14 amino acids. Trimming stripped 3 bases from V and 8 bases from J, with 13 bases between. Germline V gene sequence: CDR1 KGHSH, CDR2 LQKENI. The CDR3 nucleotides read TGTGCCAGCTCACCCGCAGGTATTAGGGAAAAACTGTTTTTT. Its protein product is CASSPAGIREKLFF.

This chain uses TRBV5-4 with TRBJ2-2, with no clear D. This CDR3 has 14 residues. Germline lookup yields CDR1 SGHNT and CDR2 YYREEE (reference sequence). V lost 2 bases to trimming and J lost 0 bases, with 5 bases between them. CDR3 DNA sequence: TGTGCCAGCAGCTTTACTGCGAACACCGGGGAGCTGTTTTTT. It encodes CASSFTANTGELFF.

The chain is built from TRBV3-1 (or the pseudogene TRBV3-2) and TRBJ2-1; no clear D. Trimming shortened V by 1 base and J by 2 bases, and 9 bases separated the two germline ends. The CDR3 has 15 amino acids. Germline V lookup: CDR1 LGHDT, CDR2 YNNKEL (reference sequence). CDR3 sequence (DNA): TGTGCCAGCAGCCAAGGAACTACGACCTACAATGAGCAGTTCTTC. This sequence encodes CASSQGTTTYNEQFF.

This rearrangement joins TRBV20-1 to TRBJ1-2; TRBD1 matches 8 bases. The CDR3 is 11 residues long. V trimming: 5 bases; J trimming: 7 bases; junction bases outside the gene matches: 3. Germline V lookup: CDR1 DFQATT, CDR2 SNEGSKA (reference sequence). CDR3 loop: CSADGQGGYTF. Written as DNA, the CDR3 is TGCAGTGCTGATGGACAGGGTGGCTACACCTTC.

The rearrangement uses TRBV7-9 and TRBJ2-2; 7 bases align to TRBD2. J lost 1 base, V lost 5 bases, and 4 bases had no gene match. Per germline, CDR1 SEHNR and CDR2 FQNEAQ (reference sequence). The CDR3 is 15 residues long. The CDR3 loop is CASSQSGVNTGELFF. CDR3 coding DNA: TGTGCCAGCAGCCAGAGCGGGGTGAACACCGGGGAGCTGTTTTTT.

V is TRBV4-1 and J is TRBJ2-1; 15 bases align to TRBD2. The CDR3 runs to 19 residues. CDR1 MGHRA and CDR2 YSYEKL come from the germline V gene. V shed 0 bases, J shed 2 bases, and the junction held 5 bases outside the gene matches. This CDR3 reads CASSQEGGLAGGTYNEQFF. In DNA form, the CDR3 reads TGCGCCAGCAGCCAAGAGGGGGGACTAGCGGGAGGTACCTACAATGAGCAGTTCTTC.

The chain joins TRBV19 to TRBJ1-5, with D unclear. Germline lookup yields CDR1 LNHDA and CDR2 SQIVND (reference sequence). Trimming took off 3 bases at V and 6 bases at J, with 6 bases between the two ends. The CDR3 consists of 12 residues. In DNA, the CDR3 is TGTGCCAGTAGTATGTTCGGTCAGCCCCAGCATTTT. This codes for CASSMFGQPQHF. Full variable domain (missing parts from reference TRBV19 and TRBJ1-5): DGGITQSPKYLFRKEGQNVTLSCEQNLNHDAMYWYRQDPGQGLRLIYYSQIVNDFQKGDIAEGYSVSREKKESFPLTVTSAQKNPTAFYLCASSMFGQPQHFGDGTRLSIL.

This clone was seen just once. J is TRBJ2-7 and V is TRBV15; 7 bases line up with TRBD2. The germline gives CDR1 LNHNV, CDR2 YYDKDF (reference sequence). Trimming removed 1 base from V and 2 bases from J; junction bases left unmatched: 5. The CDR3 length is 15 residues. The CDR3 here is CATSRARLAPYEQYF. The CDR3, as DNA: TGTGCCACCAGCAGAGCTAGACTAGCTCCCTACGAGCAGTACTTC.

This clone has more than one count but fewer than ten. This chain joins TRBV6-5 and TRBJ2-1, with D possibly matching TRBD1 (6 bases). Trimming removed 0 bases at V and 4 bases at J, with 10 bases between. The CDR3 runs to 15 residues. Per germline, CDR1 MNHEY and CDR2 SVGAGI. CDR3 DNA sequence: TGTGCCAGCAGTTACTCGAGACAGGTGTACAATGAGCAGTTCTTC. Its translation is CASSYSRQVYNEQFF.